The next 5 T cell receptor beta chains were all read from a single sample in a study of shared clonotypes between healthy human individuals. Sequencing was performed with immunoSEQ multiplex PCR; in TCRdb, only in-frame clones are kept and a portion is missing. The sample holds about 580,000 clones; 98% are singletons and the top ten take more than 0.3%. The naive CD8 fraction comprised CD45RO-negative cells positively selected for CCR7 and excluded terminally differentiated effector memory CD45RA+ cells. The source material was naive CD8+ T cells sorted from blood. Every receptor here comes from a young man in good health.

J is TRBJ2-1 and V is TRBV6-1, with 9 bases matching TRBD2. The CDR3 totals 17 residues. The ends lost 3 bases at V and 1 base at J; junction bases unmatched: 7. Germline assignment: CDR1 MNHNS and CDR2 SASEGT. The CDR3 sequence: CASSEPTSGLSYNEQFF. CDR3 coding DNA: TGTGCCAGCAGTGAGCCGACTAGCGGCTTGTCCTACAATGAGCAGTTCTTC.

The chain has TRBV7-9 and TRBJ2-7, with 8 bases matching TRBD2. With 5 bases clipped from V and 2 bases from J, the junction kept 5 bases outside the gene matches. The CDR3 is 14 residues long. Germline loops: CDR1 SEHNR, CDR2 FQNEAQ (reference sequence). The CDR3 protein is CASSPAGDPYEQYF. DNA of the CDR3: TGTGCCAGCAGCCCAGCGGGGGATCCCTACGAGCAGTACTTC.

This sequence joins TRBV28 and TRBJ1-2; unclear D gene. V shed 3 bases and J shed 6 bases, with 5 bases lying between them. CDR1 and CDR2 from the germline V gene are MDHEN and SYDVKM. The CDR3 is 11 residues long. The chain's CDR3 is CASSFSDGYTF. CDR3 DNA: TGTGCCAGCAGTTTTTCTGATGGCTACACCTTC.

V is TRBV27 and J is TRBJ2-7, with 12 bases fitting TRBD2. The germline V gene encodes CDR1 MNHEY and CDR2 SMNVEV (reference sequence). Germline trimming cut 5 bases from V and 3 bases from J; bases unmatched to any gene: 5. The CDR3 totals 15 residues. CDR3 region: CASSDTSGRIYEQYF. The DNA of the CDR3 is TGTGCCAGCAGTGATACTAGCGGGAGGATCTACGAGCAGTACTTC.

The genes are TRBV5-1 and TRBJ2-2, with 8 positions matching TRBD2. The germline V gene encodes CDR1 SGHRS and CDR2 YFSETQ. This CDR3 region has 17 residues. J gave up 4 bases and V 4 bases, and 12 bases lay outside the gene matches. CDR3 in DNA: TGCGCCAGCAGCAACACACCGGGACTAGGAGGCACCGGGGAGCTGTTTTTT. This gives the protein CASSNTPGLGGTGELFF.